Sequencing of this T cell receptor beta chain was carried out in a study of T cell clonality in common variable immunodeficiency. Study outcomes and limitations: Fewer deletions and N-nucleotide insertions were reportedly seen in common variable immunodeficiency TCR beta sequences. Compared with controls, CVID subjects had fewer shared TCRbeta clones.

Trimming cost V 0 bases and J 0 bases, with 12 bases left between them. The CDR3 runs 17 residues. Per the germline V gene, CDR1 is MGHRA and CDR2 is YSYEKL. Sequencing was performed with immunoSEQ multiplex PCR; in TCRdb, only in-frame clones are kept and a portion is missing. Altogether under 45,000 clones were found in the sample, and no singletons occur. In its sample, this clone was seen many times. Its specificity is unknown. The CDR3 goes on 3 residues after the read ends, and that part is filled in from the germline J gene. The clonotype comes from a person aged 18 to 75 in good health. The rearrangement uses TRBV4-1 and TRBJ1-5; perhaps TRBD1 as D (5 bases). The material sequenced was peripheral blood mononuclear cells. The covered CDR3 bases are TGCGCCAGCAGCCAAGAACAGGAGCCGTATAGCAATCAGCCC. It encodes CASSQEQEPYSNQP. The entire CDR3 is CASSQEQEPYSNQPQHF.